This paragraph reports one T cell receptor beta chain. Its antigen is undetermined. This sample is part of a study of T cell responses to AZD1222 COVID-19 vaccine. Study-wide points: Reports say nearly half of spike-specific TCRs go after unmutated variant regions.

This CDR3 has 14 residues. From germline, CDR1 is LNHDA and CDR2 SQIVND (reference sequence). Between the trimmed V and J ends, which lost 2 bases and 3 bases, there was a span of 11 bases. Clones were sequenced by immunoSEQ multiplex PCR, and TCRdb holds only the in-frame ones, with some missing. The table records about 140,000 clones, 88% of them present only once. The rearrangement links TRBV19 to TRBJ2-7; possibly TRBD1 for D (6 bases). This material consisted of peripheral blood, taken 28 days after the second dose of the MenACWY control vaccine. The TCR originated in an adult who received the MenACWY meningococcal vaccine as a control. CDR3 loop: CASSIRTASYEQYF. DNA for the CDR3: TGTGCCAGTAGTATAAGGACAGCAAGCTACGAGCAGTACTTC.